This T cell receptor beta chain stems from a study of beta chain features in type 1 diabetes listed by TCRdb under 2018. Regarding the study in general: No differences in mean age, gender distribution, total cell number or subset yield were found between patients and healthy donors. A total of roughly 100 million sorted cells were examined across all samples, and a strong correlation was observed between cell number per subset and RNA yield. In the study, TCRB repertoires of sorted circulating CD4+ T cell subsets from recently diagnosed type 1 diabetes patients were compared with those of matched healthy donors. Naive and central memory subsets were obtained from all 30 or so donors, but regulatory and stem cell-like memory subsets were isolated from only 8 patients and 8 healthy donors.

This clone came up a few times. Which antigen it targets is not known. No qualities accompany the bases; no much larger clone lies one base away. Each donor gave one peripheral blood draw, averaging roughly 120 mL, which was collected into heparinised tubes. A BD FACSAria II and a panel including CD45RO, CCR7, CD25, CD127, CD95 and CD27 were used to sort naive, central memory, regulatory and stem cell-like memory CD4+ T cells. A purity above 95% was achieved for all sorted populations. PBMCs were separated immediately by Lymphoprep density gradient centrifugation and were stained directly, without being cultured. Samples were stained and sorted in pairs, with one healthy donor and one patient per experiment, so that batch effects were minimized. The entire amount of isolated RNA was reverse transcribed using the High Capacity cDNA Reverse Transcription Kit, so the sequenced TCRB transcripts were expressed ones. Naive, central memory and regulatory T cell samples underwent deep immunoSEQ sequencing, averaging around 3.7 million total reads per sample. After sorted cells were lysed in RLT buffer, RNA was extracted with DNase-treated RNeasy Micro or Mini kits, with the choice depending on cell number. Each cell subset was processed separately to prevent cross-contamination, with patient and healthy donor samples processed together. The immunoSEQ multiplex PCR was used to amplify TCRB sequences from cDNA, generating 87-bp fragments that spanned the CDR3 region. Amplicons were sequenced on the Illumina HiSeq platform. The authors' pipeline ran thus. Synthetic template baselines were used to correct PCR bias computationally, reads within Hamming distance 2 were collapsed, and singletons that could not be merged were discarded. By aligning reads against IMGT, V, D and J genes, CDR3 length, and insertions or deletions at six rearrangement sites were assigned. Within each subset, clonotype counts were normalized to sorted cell number, after which true diversity and Gini coefficients were computed with the tcR R package. The overlap coefficient, calculated on TCRB nucleotide sequences, was used to measure repertoire sharing. As a proxy for the pre-selection repertoire, out-of-frame TCRB sequences from naive cells were analyzed. TCRdb took this table from immuneACCESS and kept in-frame rearrangements with V and J called. Such tables lack part of the clones; where checked against another copy, unresolved V genes explain under half of the gap, and the rest is unexplained. The DNA gave D and trimming, while V, J and clone size come from that table. In all, the sample holds about 360,000 clones, and 10% to 15% of those were seen once. Jointly, the top ten make up under 0.02% of the sample.

V is pared back by 0 bases and J by 0 bases, with 12 bases lying between the germline termini. The CDR3 starts with the cysteine, ends with the phenylalanine, and has 17 residues. Just the 51-base CDR3 DNA is kept, in frame starting at base 1. According to the germline V gene, CDR1 reads LGHNA and CDR2 reads YNFKEQ. General conclusions and limits of the study: Because the HLA sub-analyses included only small numbers of individuals, any influence of HLA type on TCRB rearrangement was left unresolved. Sequencing cDNA rather than genomic DNA could over-represent highly expressing activated cells, although activation and CD3 levels did not differ between groups. At VDJ recombination sites, type 1 diabetes patients had fewer insertions and more deleted nucleotides, which implies abnormalities in thymic rearrangement. The naive, central memory and regulatory TCRB repertoires appeared to resemble one another more closely among patients than among healthy donors. PCR might favor shorter templates, but patient and control samples were amplified and corrected together, so any skew would affect both groups equally. Type 1 diabetes patients showed a moderate but significant shortening of TCRB CDR3 length in all four CD4+ subsets.

Sequenced input: naive CD4+ T cells from blood. The cell subset or site tag for this specimen amounts to: true naive CD4+ T cells. The V gene is TRBV4-2 and the J gene is TRBJ2-1; no D gene can be assigned with confidence. The receptor comes from a man younger than 35 in good health. CDR3 reads: CASSQEPGQSSYNEQFF. At the DNA level, the sequence is TGTGCCAGCAGCCAAGAACCAGGTCAGAGCTCCTACAATGAGCAGTTCTTC.